These 3 T cell receptor beta chains were sequenced from one sample in a study of identical twins. One entry per CDR3 protein results from TCRdb running MiXCR on the 5' RACE reads. Among approximately 620,000 distinct CDR3 sequences listed, 8.5% to 9% were seen once. The same data also contributed to another study, on yellow fever vaccine responses in identical twins.

The material sequenced was PBMCs. The receptors stem from a woman younger than 30 in good health.

This clonotype was counted only a few times. The V and J genes are TRBV19 and TRBJ2-5; the D gene is possibly TRBD2 (5 bases). Trimming left V 3 bases short and J 4 bases short, with 9 bases between. The germline gives CDR1 LNHDA, CDR2 SQIVND (reference sequence). This CDR3 is 13 amino acids long. The CDR3: CASSIGIRETQYF. The CDR3 nucleotides are TGTGCCAGTAGTATCGGGATTAGAGAGACCCAGTACTTC.

The rearrangement uses TRBV2 and TRBJ1-6; maybe TRBD1 (5 bases). CDR1 is SNHLY, CDR2 FYNNEI, per germline. Trimming removed 5 bases at V and 9 bases at J, with 11 bases between. The CDR3 runs to 13 residues. The CDR3 DNA reads TGTGCCAGCAGTACAGGTATCCGTTCACCCCTCCACTTT. Translation gives CASSTGIRSPLHF.

This chain connects TRBV2 to TRBJ2-1; possible D gene TRBD1, 5 bases. The germline V and J ends were trimmed by 7 bases and 8 bases, with 9 bases remaining between them. The CDR3 is made up of 11 amino acids. Germline-derived CDR1 and CDR2 are SNHLY and FYNNEI. DNA of the CDR3: TGTGCCAGCAAGGGGAAATATGAGCAGTTCTTC. Its protein is CASKGKYEQFF.